This T cell receptor (beta chain) was identified in a study of blood T cell repertoires in COVID-19. At the level of the study: The origin of the acute and convalescent COVID-19 samples was the United States, Italy and Spain. The analysed material was cDNA or gDNA that came from T cells, B-cell-depleted T cells, or PBMCs.

The CDR3 loop spans 14 amino acids. Trimming pared 0 bases from V and 7 bases from J, leaving 11 bases between. CDR1 and CDR2 (germline): SGHRS, YFSETQ. As processed by the authors: Counts of nucleated cells, estimated from reference gene primer amplification, were obtained. The method was immunoSEQ multiplex PCR; TCRdb's version includes in-frame clones alone and lacks a portion of them. V, J and clone size derive from that table, while D and trimming were established from the DNA sequence. Of about 190,000 clones in the sample, about nine tenths were seen once. This clone was detected once. V is TRBV5-1 and J is TRBJ2-1; perhaps TRBD1 as D (6 bases). The receptor was derived from a man aged 35-49 years with acute or convalescent COVID-19. Sample: peripheral blood. CDR3 in amino acids: CASSLGGQLNEQFF. CDR3 bases: TGCGCCAGCAGCTTGGGGGGACAACTGAATGAGCAGTTCTTC. The full variable domain, its missing parts supplied by reference TRBV5-1 and TRBJ2-1, is KAGVTQTPRYLIKTRGQQVTLSCSPISGHRSVSWYQQTPGQGLQFLFEYFSETQRNKGNFPGRFSGRQFSNSRSEMNVSTLELGDSALYLCASSLGGQLNEQFFGPGTRLTVL.